This T cell receptor beta chain was sequenced for a study of response to subunit inactivated influenza vaccine. TCRdb recomputed calls from the RT-PCR reads with MiXCR, one row per CDR3 protein. The sample comprises roughly 780,000 distinct CDR3 sequences, 15% to 20% of which are singletons, and roughly a tenth rests with the top ten. A note on this clonotype: Its antigen is still unknown.

This CDR3 has 15 amino acids. V dropped 2 bases and J dropped 2; count of bases not matched to a gene: 7. Germline values: CDR1 DFQATT, CDR2 SNEGSKA (reference sequence). Study-level findings and limits: Seasonal influenza vaccination, on each occasion, was suggested by the authors to recruit few new T cells.

This specimen consisted of PBMCs from blood, obtained around 5 days after vaccination. This clonotype was sampled from a man aged 50-59 years who received an inactivated influenza vaccine. The gene calls are TRBV20-1 and TRBJ2-3; 7 nucleotides align to TRBD1. This CDR3 reads CSARIGQDITDTQYF. The CDR3 nucleotides read TGCAGTGCTAGAATTGGACAGGACATCACAGATACGCAGTATTTT.